This is a list of T cell receptor beta chains from one sample in a study of control samples from healthy donors and cancer patients. Sequencing was performed with immunoSEQ multiplex PCR; in TCRdb, only in-frame clones are kept and a portion is missing. The data show more than 50,000 clones, 85% seen once. Sequenced: blood. All receptors derive from a man between 35 and 55 years old in good health. CDR3s include the opening cysteine and the closing phenylalanine or tryptophan. D genes are given only for firm matches. Clone size is shown for a subset of rows, as once, few, many or a class of expanded clone.

once,TRBJ1-1,TRBV11-3,NA,CAGSLTMGALEAFF,TGTGCCGGCAGCCTTACGATGGGAGCTCTTGAAGCTTTCTTT
NA,TRBJ1-6,TRBV6-5,NA,CASSTGQGRDSPLHF,TGTGCCAGCAGTACAGGTCAGGGTCGGGACTCACCCCTCCACTTT
NA,TRBJ1-5,TRBV21-1,NA,CASSKSRDRKSNQPQHF,TGTGCCAGCAGCAAAAGTCGGGACAGAAAGAGCAATCAGCCCCAGCATTTT
NA,TRBJ2-1,TRBV5-1,NA,CASSLDATGPNQKQFF,TGCGCCAGCAGCTTGGATGCGACAGGACCCAATCAGAAGCAGTTCTTC
NA,TRBJ1-4,TRBV4-3,NA,CASSQDIVTQGYATNEKLFF,TGCGCCAGCAGCCAAGATATAGTGACACAAGGGTATGCAACTAATGAAAAACTGTTTTTT
NA,TRBJ1-2,TRBV9,TRBD1,CASSVGDSPNYGYTF,TGTGCCAGCAGCGTGGGGGACAGCCCTAACTATGGCTACACCTTC
NA,TRBJ2-1,TRBV7-2,TRBD2,CASSFISGLAGGVNEQFF,TGTGCCAGCAGCTTTATCTCGGGTCTAGCGGGGGGAGTAAATGAGCAGTTCTTC
NA,TRBJ1-1,TRBV12-5,TRBD1,CASGFRGAGGYAEAFF,TGTGCTAGTGGTTTCAGAGGGGCAGGGGGGTACGCTGAAGCTTTCTTT
NA,TRBJ1-1,TRBV27,NA,CASSFFLGGDTEAFF,TGTGCCAGCAGTTTCTTCTTGGGCGGGGACACTGAAGCTTTCTTT
NA,TRBJ1-3,TRBV25-1,TRBD1,CASSDLGGRGPDTIYF,TGTGCCAGCAGTGACCTCGGAGGGAGGGGGCCTGACACCATATATTTT
NA,TRBJ1-2,TRBV5-4,NA,CASSIPIAGSNYGYTF,TGTGCCAGCAGCATCCCGATCGCAGGGAGCAACTATGGCTACACCTTC
NA,TRBJ2-3,TRBV5-1,TRBD2,CASSPTSGTDTQYF,TGCGCCAGCAGTCCAACTAGCGGCACAGATACGCAGTATTTT
NA,TRBJ1-4,TRBV29-1,NA,CSVEGSGRDEKLFF,TGCAGCGTTGAAGGGTCAGGACGGGATGAAAAACTGTTTTTT
NA,TRBJ2-5,TRBV7-2,TRBD2,CASSPTSSGGRGAQYF,TGTGCCAGCAGCCCAACGTCAAGCGGGGGACGAGGGGCCCAGTACTTC
NA,TRBJ1-2,TRBV7-8,TRBD1,CASSLGQGGLESYGYTF,TGTGCCAGCAGCTTAGGACAGGGGGGACTGGAGAGCTATGGCTACACCTTC
NA,TRBJ2-7,TRBV11-2,NA,CASSETRGTYEQYF,TGTGCCAGCAGCGAAACCCGGGGGACCTACGAGCAGTACTTC
NA,TRBJ1-4,TRBV28,NA,CASSLGGNEKLFF,TGTGCCAGCAGTTTAGGGGGAAATGAAAAACTGTTTTTT
NA,TRBJ2-7,TRBV6-1,NA,CASSETGLWEQYF,TGTGCCAGCAGTGAAACCGGTTTGTGGGAGCAGTACTTC
NA,TRBJ2-6,TRBV28,TRBD2,CASSPLGGIVSGANVLTF,TGTGCCAGCAGTCCCCTGGGGGGGATAGTCTCTGGGGCCAACGTCCTGACTTTC
NA,TRBJ2-1,TRBV28,TRBD1,CASSTTGAAYNEQFF,TGTGCCAGCAGTACTACAGGGGCGGCTTACAATGAGCAGTTCTTC
NA,TRBJ1-2,TRBV10-3,TRBD1,CAIRLRTGTGYTF,TGTGCCATCAGGTTAAGGACAGGGACAGGCTACACCTTC
NA,TRBJ2-7,TRBV18,NA,CASSFGHPKSYEQYF,TGTGCCAGCTCATTCGGACACCCCAAGTCCTACGAGCAGTACTTC
NA,TRBJ2-1,TRBV9,NA,CASSASVRDLYNEQFF,TGTGCCAGCAGCGCCTCGGTTAGGGATCTCTACAATGAGCAGTTCTTC
NA,TRBJ1-2,TRBV3-1/TRBV3-2,TRBD1,CASSHYPMTGTDGYTF,TGTGCCAGCAGCCACTACCCCATGACAGGGACGGACGGCTACACCTTC
few,TRBJ2-1,TRBV7-3,TRBD2,CASSFARGTYNEQFF,TGTGCCAGCAGCTTCGCGCGGGGGACCTACAATGAGCAGTTCTTC